The T cell receptor beta chain described here comes from a study of shared clonotypes between healthy human individuals. The CDR3 covers 15 residues. V lost 1 base, J lost 9 bases, and 5 bases stayed unmatched. Germline V CDR1 and CDR2: MGHRA, YSYEKL. Libraries were prepared by immunoSEQ multiplex PCR; TCRdb keeps only in-frame clonotypes and omits some of them. This sample has 2 million to 3 million clones, with 93% found just once. This rearrangement joins TRBV4-1 to TRBJ1-6; TRBD1 agrees at 8 bases. Sequenced sample: naive CD4+ T cells from PBMCs. Regarding subset: CD45RA+ positively selected. This receptor was obtained from a man between 18 and 29 years old in good health. Some clones in this sample may be carry-over from other donors' samples. The CDR3 region has the DNA TGCGCCAGCAGCCAAGCCGGACAGGGCCTTTCACCCCTCCACTTT. The encoded protein is CASSQAGQGLSPLHF.